The next 21 T cell receptor beta chains were all read from a single sample in a study of sequential checkpoint blockade in melanoma. The repertoire was sequenced with immunoSEQ multiplex PCR; TCRdb's copy has only in-frame clones and lacks some. The table has about 22,000 clones, roughly 76% seen once. Documented treatment: randomized to nivolumab then ipilimumab (arm A) or the reverse (arm B). The specimen was CD8+ T cells sorted from blood (inferred from file names), collected from a patient given nivolumab and ipilimumab in sequence. The receptors stem from a human donor with melanoma.

Here the CDR3 reads CAMGSGNEQYF. Here the CDR3 DNA reads TGTGCCATGGGCTCAGGGAACGAGCAGTACTTC. This chain joins TRBV10-3 and TRBJ2-7, with D tentatively TRBD1 (5 bases). The V gene lost 9 bases and the J gene lost 5 bases, with 11 bases spanning the gap. The V gene's germline CDR1 is ENHRY and CDR2 SYGVKD. The CDR3 sequence is 11 residues long.

The chain couples TRBV19 to TRBJ1-2; possibly TRBD1 for D (5 bases). The V gene lost 7 bases and the J gene lost 7 bases, with 16 bases spanning the gap. CDR3 length equals 13 residues. Germline lookup yields CDR1 LNHDA and CDR2 SQIVND (reference sequence). This CDR3 is CASTPGGTGGYTF. In DNA form, the CDR3 reads TGTGCCAGTACACCGGGGGGGACGGGTGGCTACACCTTC.

The rearrangement joins TRBV4-1 to TRBJ2-7, with TRBD1 matching over 7 bases. V was pared by 0 bases and J by 0 bases, with 2 bases of the junction left unmatched. The germline V gene encodes CDR1 MGHRA and CDR2 YSYEKL. The CDR3 covers 15 residues. CDR3 amino acids: CASSQEGQLSYEQYF. The DNA of the CDR3 is TGCGCCAGCAGCCAAGAGGGACAGCTCTCCTACGAGCAGTACTTC.

V gene TRBV19 combines with J gene TRBJ1-1, with a possible D match to TRBD1 (5 bases). CDR1 is LNHDA and CDR2 is SQIVND in the germline V gene (reference sequence). V was clipped by 6 bases and J by 1 base, with 9 bases between them. The CDR3 is made up of 13 amino acids. CDR3 nucleotide sequence: TGTGCCAGTAGCCTCAGGGCGAACACTGAAGCTTTCTTT. Encoded protein: CASSLRANTEAFF.

The rearrangement links TRBV9 to TRBJ2-5; a possible D gene is TRBD2 (5 bases). The tail of the sequence fits TRBJ2-7 better, so the J call may be wrong. Germline assignment: CDR1 SGDLS and CDR2 YYNGEE. The CDR3 is 15 amino acids. The CDR3 DNA follows: TGTGCCAGCAGCCCCTCCGGCGGGTTGTTATACGAGCAGTACTTC. Protein: CASSPSGGLLYEQYF.

V usage is TRBV4-1 and J usage is TRBJ2-5; 10 nucleotides line up with TRBD1. The CDR3 is 15 amino acids. Germline V gives CDR1 MGHRA, CDR2 YSYEKL. V gave up 0 bases and J gave up 4 bases; unmatched junction bases: 2. The CDR3 sequence is CASSQERTGGETQYF. CDR3 coding DNA: TGCGCCAGCAGCCAAGAAAGGACAGGGGGAGAGACCCAGTACTTC.

This chain connects TRBV4-1 to TRBJ1-1; weak D call: TRBD1 (5 bases). The CDR3 covers 15 residues. Between the trimmed V and J ends, which lost 0 bases and 6 bases, there was a span of 14 bases. Germline V lookup: CDR1 MGHRA, CDR2 YSYEKL. The CDR3 loop reads CASSQDGADGSEAFF. CDR3 in DNA: TGCGCCAGCAGCCAAGATGGGGCGGACGGTTCTGAAGCTTTCTTT.

This chain links TRBV4-1 with TRBJ2-1; 8 bases are a match to TRBD2. The V gene's germline CDR1 is MGHRA and CDR2 YSYEKL. J was trimmed by 2 bases and V by 1 base; bases with no gene match: 1. This CDR3 comprises 15 residues. The CDR3 DNA reads TGCGCCAGCAGCCAAGCGGGGGGGCCCTACAATGAGCAGTTCTTC. Translated, it gives CASSQAGGPYNEQFF.

The chain carries TRBV27 and TRBJ2-7; D may be TRBD2 (6 bases). This CDR3 is built from 14 residues. Trimming pared 6 bases from V and 2 bases from J, leaving 14 bases between. The germline CDR1 and CDR2 sequences are MNHEY and SMNVEV (reference sequence). The CDR3 sequence: CASSPQRVAYEQYF. The DNA of the CDR3 is TGTGCCAGCAGCCCCCAGCGGGTAGCCTACGAGCAGTACTTC.

This chain joins TRBV7-8 and TRBJ2-5, with 7 bases aligning to TRBD1. The CDR3 covers 15 residues. The J segment lost 2 bases and the V segment lost 2 bases, leaving 5 bases of the junction unmatched. Germline CDR1 and CDR2: SGHVS and FQNEAQ. In DNA, the CDR3 is TGTGCCAGCAGCTTACATGGCAGGGGGCAAGAGACCCAGTACTTC. Protein: CASSLHGRGQETQYF.

This chain links TRBV5-4 with TRBJ2-7; D possibly corresponds to TRBD1 (5 bases). This CDR3 region has 12 residues. Germline V CDR1 and CDR2: SGHNT, YYREEE (reference sequence). V lost 4 bases to trimming and J lost 5 bases, with 10 bases between them. The CDR3 nucleotides read TGTGCCAGCAGCGTAGGGGTAGACGAGCAGTACTTC. This encodes CASSVGVDEQYF.

V and J are TRBV5-1 and TRBJ2-3; a possible D gene is TRBD2 (6 bases). The germline CDR1 and CDR2 sequences are SGHRS and YFSETQ. V lost 5 bases and J lost 7, with 20 bases in between. The CDR3 covers 15 residues. The CDR3 loop is CASSPWDSAKNTQYF. As DNA, the CDR3 is TGCGCCAGCAGTCCCTGGGACTCCGCGAAAAATACGCAGTATTTT.

The CDR3 sequence is CASSLGQINQPQHF. The CDR3 bases are TGTGCCAGCAGTCTGGGACAAATCAATCAGCCCCAGCATTTT. V usage is TRBV27 and J usage is TRBJ1-5, with D possibly being TRBD1 (6 bases). The V gene's germline CDR1 is MNHEY and CDR2 SMNVEV (reference sequence). The length of the CDR3 is 14 residues. V was clipped by 5 bases and J by 3 bases, with 11 bases between them.

This clone has only one observation. This chain connects TRBV5-6 to TRBJ2-1, with TRBD1 identical over 9 bases. This CDR3 spans 15 amino acids. Germline assignment: CDR1 SGHDT and CDR2 YYEEEE. V lost 1 base to trimming and J lost 3 bases; unmatched junction nucleotides: 2. The chain's CDR3 is CASSLLTGGYNEQFF. The CDR3 region has the DNA TGTGCCAGCAGCTTGCTGACAGGGGGCTACAATGAGCAGTTCTTC.

The chain has TRBV2 and TRBJ2-1, with D possibly being TRBD2 (6 bases). This CDR3 is 13 amino acids long. V lost 5 bases to trimming and J lost 8 bases, with 13 bases between them. Germline CDR1 SNHLY, CDR2 FYNNEI. The CDR3 loop is CASSYGGIDEQFF. CDR3 nucleotides: TGTGCCAGCAGTTACGGCGGGATTGATGAGCAGTTCTTC.

This rearrangement joins TRBV28 to TRBJ2-3, with a weak D call TRBD1 (6 bases). The V gene's germline CDR1 is MDHEN and CDR2 SYDVKM. This CDR3 comprises 16 residues. V was trimmed by 6 bases and J by 0 bases, leaving 16 bases between them. The CDR3: CASRLGTIPSTDTQYF. CDR3 nucleotide sequence: TGTGCCAGCAGACTTGGGACAATTCCTAGCACAGATACGCAGTATTTT.

This clone was recorded a few times. The J gene is TRBJ1-2, the V gene TRBV6-5; D is possibly TRBD1 (6 bases). The CDR3 runs 13 residues. Germline loops: CDR1 MNHEY, CDR2 SVGAGI. Trimming cost V 5 bases and J 12 bases, with 19 bases left between them. DNA for the CDR3: TGTGCCAGCAGTAGCGGGACACTAAGGCGGCACACCTTC. This codes for CASSSGTLRRHTF.

The gene calls are TRBV9 and TRBJ2-5; no firm D call. Per the germline V gene, CDR1 is SGDLS and CDR2 is YYNGEE. CDR3 size: 14 residues. The V gene lost 4 bases and the J gene lost 4 bases, with 14 bases spanning the gap. The CDR3 protein is CASSPLSYRETQYF. In DNA form, the CDR3 reads TGTGCCAGCAGCCCCTTATCCTACCGAGAGACCCAGTACTTC. The full variable domain, rest sourced from reference TRBV9 and TRBJ2-5, is DSGVTQTPKHLITATGQRVTLRCSPRSGDLSVYWYQQSLDQGLQFLIQYYNGEERAKGNILERFSAQQFPDLHSELNLSSLELGDSALYFCASSPLSYRETQYFGPGTRLLVL.

The chain uses TRBV7-9 and TRBJ2-1; TRBD2 matches 8 bases. This CDR3 spans 16 amino acids. CDR1 and CDR2 (germline): SEHNR, FQNEAQ (reference sequence). After removal of 1 base from V and 2 bases from J, the junction contained 4 bases not matched to a gene. CDR3 residues: CASSLEAGGPYNEQFF. The CDR3 DNA follows: TGTGCCAGCAGCTTAGAGGCGGGAGGCCCCTACAATGAGCAGTTCTTC.

The V gene is TRBV7-6, the J gene TRBJ2-7; TRBD1 matches at 7 bases. Germline CDR1 and CDR2: SGHVS and FNYEAQ. The CDR3 extends over 15 amino acids. V shed 1 base, J shed 3 bases, and the junction held 6 bases outside the gene matches. CDR3 nucleotides: TGTGCCAGCAGCTTAGAGTCGGGACAGCTCTACGAGCAGTACTTC. Protein product: CASSLESGQLYEQYF.

In this sample, this clone turned up a few times. The rearrangement uses TRBV10-3 and TRBJ2-7; 10 bases fit TRBD1. Unmatched junction bases numbered 6, after V lost 10 bases and J lost 3 bases. The CDR3 covers 13 residues. The germline V gene has CDR1 ENHRY and CDR2 SYGVKD. The CDR3 loop reads CATRGDRGYEQYF. In DNA form, the CDR3 reads TGTGCCACTCGTGGGGACAGGGGCTACGAGCAGTACTTC.